This T cell receptor (beta chain) was identified during a study of T cell repertoires in cytomegalovirus infection. The overall study: The public TCR beta signatures pointed to both CMV infection and matching HLA type.

Broader study findings: Based on cumulative public TCR beta family frequency, carriers of CMV plus the relevant HLA were identified. Dominant in the ex vivo response were TCR beta clonotypes restricted by HLA-C and specific for CMV.

This CDR3 contains 15 residues. The V end was cut by 3 bases, the J end by 4 bases, with 12 bases between. Germline CDR1 is LGHNA and CDR2 is YNFKEQ. Each CDR3 protein is one row after TCRdb ran MiXCR on the reads. The sample contains about 240,000 distinct CDR3 sequences, approximately 7% of which appear only once. This clonotype has a handful of counts. Its specificity is unknown. This TCR was sampled from a human donor in good health (CMV status not recorded). Some clones in this sample may be carry-over from other donors' samples. Sequences were obtained from PBMCs. The chain carries TRBV4-2 and TRBJ2-2, with D perhaps TRBD1 or TRBD2 (5 bases each). The CDR3 DNA reads TGTGCCAGCAGCCAGGAGACAGCGGTCACCGGGGAGCTGTTTTTT. Its protein is CASSQETAVTGELFF.